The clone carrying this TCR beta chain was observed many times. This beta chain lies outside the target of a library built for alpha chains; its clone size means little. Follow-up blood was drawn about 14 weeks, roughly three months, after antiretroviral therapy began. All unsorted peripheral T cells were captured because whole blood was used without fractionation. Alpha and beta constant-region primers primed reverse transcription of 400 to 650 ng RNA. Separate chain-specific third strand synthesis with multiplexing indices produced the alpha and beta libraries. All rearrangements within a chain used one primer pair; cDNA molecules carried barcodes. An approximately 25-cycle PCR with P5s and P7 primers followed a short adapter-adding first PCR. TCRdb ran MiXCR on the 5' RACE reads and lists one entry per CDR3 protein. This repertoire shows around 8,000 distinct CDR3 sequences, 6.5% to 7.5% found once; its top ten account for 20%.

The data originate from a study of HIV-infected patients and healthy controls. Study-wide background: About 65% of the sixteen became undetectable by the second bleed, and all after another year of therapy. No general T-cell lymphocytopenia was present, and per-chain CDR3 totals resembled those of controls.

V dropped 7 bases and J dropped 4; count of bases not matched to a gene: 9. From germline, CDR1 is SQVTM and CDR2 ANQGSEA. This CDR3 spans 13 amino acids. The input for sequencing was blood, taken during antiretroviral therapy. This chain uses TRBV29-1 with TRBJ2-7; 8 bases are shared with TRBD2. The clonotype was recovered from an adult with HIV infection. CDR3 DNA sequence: TGCAGCGGTGACTGCGGGAGGATATACGAGCAGTACTTC. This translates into CSGDCGRIYEQYF.